The 14 T cell receptor beta chains below were found in one sample sequenced in a study of CD4+ T cells in melanoma. Assay used: immunoSEQ multiplex PCR; TCRdb lists only in-frame clones, some missing. Of about 10,000 clones listed, around 60% were seen once; the top ten hold 13%. Input material: cells from a culture (not recorded whether cultured in vitro). These receptors were obtained from a human donor with melanoma.

The V gene is TRBV7-2, the J gene TRBJ2-1, with D perhaps TRBD2 (6 bases). The CDR3 contains 13 residues. Between the trimmed V and J ends, which lost 4 bases and 5 bases, there was a span of 9 bases. The V gene's germline CDR1 is SGHTA and CDR2 FQGNSA. The CDR3 region is CASSSGLNNEQFF. The CDR3 DNA follows: TGTGCCAGCAGCTCGGGACTGAACAATGAGCAGTTCTTC.

This clone has more than one count but fewer than ten. This sequence joins TRBV5-1 and TRBJ1-2, with D possibly TRBD1 on 5 matching bases. Germline assignment: CDR1 SGHRS and CDR2 YFSETQ. V was pared by 3 bases and J by 7 bases, with 22 bases between. The CDR3 has 16 residues. CDR3 DNA sequence: TGCGCCAGCAGCTCGCAGTATGGGGGAGGCTCCGTTGGCTACACCTTC. The encoded protein is CASSSQYGGGSVGYTF.

This chain links TRBV30 with TRBJ1-1; D remains ambiguous. The CDR3 consists of 12 residues. Deletions cut 3 bases from V and 5 bases from J, with 10 bases between. Germline values: CDR1 GTSNPN, CDR2 SVGIG (reference sequence). In DNA, the CDR3 is TGTGCCTGGAGCGGGTTTAATACTGAAGCTTTCTTT. Protein sequence: CAWSGFNTEAFF.

The genes are TRBV5-4 and TRBJ1-1; D might be TRBD1 (6 bases). The V end lost 0 bases, the J end lost 4 bases, and 13 bases lay between the germline ends. Germline lookup yields CDR1 SGHNT and CDR2 YYREEE (reference sequence). This CDR3 has 15 amino acids. CDR3: CASSLGDRLGTEAFF. The CDR3 DNA is TGTGCCAGCAGCTTGGGAGACAGGCTAGGCACTGAAGCTTTCTTT.

The chain employs TRBV11-2 and TRBJ1-2; unclear D gene. The CDR3 has 13 amino acids. Trimming stripped 5 bases from V and 0 bases from J, with 7 bases between. The germline gives CDR1 SGHAT, CDR2 FQNNGV. CDR3 in amino acids: CASSESTNYGYTF. The CDR3 DNA sequence: TGTGCCAGCAGCGAGAGCACTAACTATGGCTACACCTTC.

This clone turned up a few times. This chain uses TRBV9 with TRBJ2-1, with no clear D. The CDR3 is 15 amino acids. V was cut by 0 bases and J by 7 bases, with 14 bases left in between. CDR1 is SGDLS and CDR2 is YYNGEE in the germline V gene. DNA of the CDR3: TGTGCCAGCAGCGTAGCTAGTGGTCCTGGAAATGAGCAGTTCTTC. The encoded protein is CASSVASGPGNEQFF.

This clone was seen only a few times. The rearrangement uses TRBV7-6 and TRBJ2-1; D might be TRBD1 or TRBD2, each matching 5 bases. This CDR3 comprises 15 residues. V shed 5 bases and J shed 0 bases, with 11 bases lying between them. Germline lookup yields CDR1 SGHVS and CDR2 FNYEAQ. This CDR3 is CASSLSGGSYNEQFF. The CDR3 region has the DNA TGTGCCAGCAGCCTCAGTGGGGGCTCCTACAATGAGCAGTTCTTC.

This rearrangement joins TRBV6-6 to TRBJ1-2; D remains ambiguous. Germline CDR1 and CDR2: MNHNY and SVGAGI (reference sequence). The CDR3 runs to 14 residues. V was trimmed by 2 bases and J by 4 bases, leaving 11 bases between them. For the CDR3, the DNA is TGTGCCAGCAGTTACGCGGAGGAGGGCTATGGCTACACCTTC. It codes for CASSYAEEGYGYTF.

This clone was counted once. This sequence joins TRBV5-7 and TRBJ1-2; TRBD1 agrees at 9 bases. TRBV5-7 is sorted into the ORF group, with uncertain function. J lost 7 bases, V lost 3 bases, and 10 bases had no gene match. CDR3 size: 15 residues. CDR3 in DNA: TGTGCCAGCAGCTCGGGGGACAGGGTGCAGGCTGGCTACACCTTC. This sequence encodes CASSSGDRVQAGYTF.

The chain uses TRBV2 and TRBJ2-5; possible D gene TRBD2, 6 bases. The closer fit of TRBJ2-7 to the DNA end suggests the J call may be wrong. Germline V gene data show CDR1 as SNHLY and CDR2 as FYNNEI. CDR3 length equals 12 residues. The CDR3 region is CASSRLAYEQYF. In DNA, the CDR3 is TGTGCCAGCAGTAGACTAGCCTACGAGCAGTACTTC.

This clone was seen a few times. The J gene is TRBJ1-1, the V gene TRBV5-1; 7 positions match TRBD1. With V trimmed by 4 bases and J by 2 bases, 8 bases remained unmatched. The CDR3 is made up of 15 amino acids. Germline assignment: CDR1 SGHRS and CDR2 YFSETQ. CDR3 amino acids: CASSLTTGPNTEAFF. The DNA of the CDR3 is TGCGCCAGCAGCCTAACGACAGGGCCCAACACTGAAGCTTTCTTT.

CDR3 sequence: CASSLVAGGTDTQYF. Here the CDR3 DNA reads TGTGCCAGCAGCTTAGTGGCGGGGGGCACAGATACGCAGTATTTT. V gene TRBV7-2 combines with J gene TRBJ2-3, with TRBD2 identical over 7 bases. The junction had 2 bases not matched to a gene; V was cut back by 1 base and J by 1 base. Germline V gene sequence: CDR1 SGHTA, CDR2 FQGNSA. This CDR3 spans 15 amino acids.

V is TRBV6-1 and J is TRBJ2-7; 7 bases match TRBD1. CDR3 length: 19 residues. The trim removed 4 bases at V and 0 bases at J, leaving 18 bases unmatched. Germline CDR1 is MNHNS and CDR2 is SASEGT. The CDR3 coding sequence is TGTGCCAGCAGTGTCAGGGGGATTCCCCTCGTCCCGCGCTCCTACGAGCAGTACTTC. As protein: CASSVRGIPLVPRSYEQYF.

This clone came up a few times. The rearrangement uses TRBV6-5 and TRBJ2-7; D is ambiguous. In germline, CDR1 is MNHEY, CDR2 SVGAGI. Trimming took 3 bases from V and 2 from J, leaving 8 bases between them. The CDR3 covers 13 residues. The CDR3: CASSYGDTYEQYF. The CDR3 DNA sequence: TGTGCCAGCAGTTATGGGGATACCTACGAGCAGTACTTC.